This TCR beta chain is from a study of CD8 T cells in ankylosing spondylitis. With regard to this clonotype: Its antigen remains unknown.

Study-wide results and limits: Within peripheral blood, clones linked to disease were CD8+ and relatively rare. As reported, disease-linked clones showed significant enrichment in matched ankylosing spondylitis synovial fluid. A motif of fewer than ten highly homologous TCR beta variants was seen as apparently characteristic of ankylosing spondylitis blood.

Molecular-barcoded quantitative 5'-RACE produced these TCR beta libraries. TCRdb re-analysed the 5' RACE reads in MiXCR, keeping a single row per CDR3 protein. The table lists about 540,000 distinct CDR3 sequences, about 13% of them singletons. V was clipped by 2 bases and J by 4 bases, with 13 bases between them. The CDR3 length is 15 residues. Germline loops: CDR1 MNHEY, CDR2 SMNVEV (reference sequence). The specimen was blood, either unsorted or a sorted T cell fraction (not recorded which). The chain carries TRBV27 and TRBJ2-3; D possibly corresponds to TRBD2 (6 bases). The clonotype originates from a male donor with ankylosing spondylitis. The CDR3 reads CASSLGVAASDTQYF. CDR3 nucleotide sequence: TGTGCCAGCAGTTTAGGAGTAGCGGCCTCAGATACGCAGTATTTT.